The entry below gives a single T cell receptor beta chain sequence along with its context. Its antigen is not known. The source of the sample is a study of beta chain features in type 1 diabetes. Notes on the study in general: Shortening that was moderate but significant affected the TCRB CDR3s of Type 1 diabetes patients in all four CD4+ subsets. Cells with high TCR expression could be over-represented when cDNA is sequenced.

Trimming took off 6 bases at V and 4 bases at J, with 12 bases between the two ends. CDR1 is SNHLY and CDR2 is FYNNEI in the germline V gene. This CDR3 is 13 amino acids long. Reverse transcription of all isolated RNA meant that expressed TCRB transcripts were sequenced. Naive, central memory and regulatory T cell samples produced a mean of approximately 3.5 million reads. Profiling relied on immunoSEQ multiplex PCR, and the TCRdb table lists in-frame clones only, not all of them. The sample includes approximately 730,000 clones, 13% seen only once; the top ten take around 0.022%. By way of CD45RO/CCR7/CD25/CD127/CD95/CD27, the CD4+ regulatory, stem cell-like memory, central memory and naive cells were sorted.

V and J are TRBV2 and TRBJ2-5; no clear D gene. The TCR sequence derives from a man younger than 35 with type 1 diabetes. The material sequenced was naive CD4+ T cells from blood. CDR3 amino acids: CASSPGDGETQYF. CDR3 DNA sequence: TGTGCCAGCAGCCCTGGAGATGGAGAGACCCAGTACTTC.